This T cell receptor (beta chain) was documented in a study of response to subunit inactivated influenza vaccine (dated by TCRdb to the late 2010s). Context from the whole study: To follow how T cells responded to a trivalent subunit inactivated influenza vaccine, the researchers relied on deep quantitative profiling of the T cell receptor repertoire.

In the germline V gene, CDR1 corresponds to MNHEY and CDR2 to SVGAGI. The CDR3, cysteine through phenylalanine, is 14 amino acids long. The kept DNA is CDR3 alone, 42 bases in frame from the first base. V was cut back by 2 bases and J by 8 bases, leaving a gap of 12 bases between them. The library was made by RT-PCR. This sample was sequenced with an Illumina HiSeq 2500. TCRdb reprocessing: public reads trimmed at Q25 with fastp, clones called with MiXCR, in-frame beta chains kept. Each entry is one CDR3 protein sequence, shown with its most common DNA and genes. The sample table contains about half a million distinct CDR3 sequences; only one count was recorded for around 8% of them. Of the sample, over 10% falls within the top ten clones. The full study reports these points: The authors suggested that each seasonal influenza vaccination may recruit only a limited number of new T cells.

This clonotype was observed at least ten times. There is no known antigen for this receptor. The input lacks base qualities; no much larger clone sits a single base away. Sample: PBMCs from blood, taken less than 30 months after vaccination. The receptor comes from a man aged 45 to 75 who received an inactivated influenza vaccine. Donor details come from another sample of the same person, matched by shared clones. Recombination linked TRBV6-5 to TRBJ1-4, and perhaps TRBD1 as D gene, on 6 matching bases. The nucleotide sequence is given as TGTGCCAGCAGTTACCTCGGCAGGGGCGAAAAACTGTTTTTT. This encodes CASSYLGRGEKLFF.